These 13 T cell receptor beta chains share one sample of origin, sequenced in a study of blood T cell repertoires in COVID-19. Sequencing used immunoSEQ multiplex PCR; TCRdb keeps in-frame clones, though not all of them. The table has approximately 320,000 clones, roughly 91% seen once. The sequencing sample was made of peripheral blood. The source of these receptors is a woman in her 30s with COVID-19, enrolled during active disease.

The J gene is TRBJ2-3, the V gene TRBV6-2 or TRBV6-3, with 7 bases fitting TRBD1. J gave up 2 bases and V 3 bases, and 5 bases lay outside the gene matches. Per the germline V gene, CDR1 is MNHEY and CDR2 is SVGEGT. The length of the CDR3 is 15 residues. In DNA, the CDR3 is TGTGCCAGCAGTTATTGGGACAGACTCACAGATACGCAGTATTTT. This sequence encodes CASSYWDRLTDTQYF.

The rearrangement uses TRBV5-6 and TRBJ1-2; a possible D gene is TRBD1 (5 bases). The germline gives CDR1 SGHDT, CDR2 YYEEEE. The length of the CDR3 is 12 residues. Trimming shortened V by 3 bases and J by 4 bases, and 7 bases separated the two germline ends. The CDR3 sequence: CASSSTAYGYTF. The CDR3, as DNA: TGTGCCAGCAGCTCGACAGCCTATGGCTACACCTTC.

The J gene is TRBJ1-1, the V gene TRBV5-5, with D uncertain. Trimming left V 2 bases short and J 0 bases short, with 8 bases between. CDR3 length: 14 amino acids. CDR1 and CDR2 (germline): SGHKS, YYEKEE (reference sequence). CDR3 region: CASSFYPMNTEAFF. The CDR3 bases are TGTGCCAGCAGCTTCTACCCGATGAACACTGAAGCTTTCTTT.

CDR3 coding DNA: TGTGCCAGCAGTGAGGGGATGGGGACAGGTCCGGACGAGCAGTACTTC. The encoded protein is CASSEGMGTGPDEQYF. V gene TRBV2 combines with J gene TRBJ2-7; 8 nucleotides match TRBD1. The length of the CDR3 is 16 residues. CDR1 and CDR2 from the germline V gene are SNHLY and FYNNEI. The V gene end was trimmed by 3 bases and the J gene end by 5 bases; junction bases not matched to a gene: 12.

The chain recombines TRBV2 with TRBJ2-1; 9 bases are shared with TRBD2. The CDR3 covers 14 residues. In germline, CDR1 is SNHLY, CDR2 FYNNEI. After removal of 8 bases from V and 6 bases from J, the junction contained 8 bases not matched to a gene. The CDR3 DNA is TGTGCCAGCCTGAGGCGGGGGGGCCTCAATGAGCAGTTCTTC. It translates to CASLRRGGLNEQFF.

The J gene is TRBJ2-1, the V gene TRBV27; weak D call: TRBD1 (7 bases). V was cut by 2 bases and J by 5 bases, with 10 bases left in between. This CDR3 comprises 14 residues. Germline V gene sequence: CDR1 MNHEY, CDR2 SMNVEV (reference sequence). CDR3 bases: TGTGCCAGCAGTTTAGTCAGGGGGGACAATGAGCAGTTCTTC. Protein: CASSLVRGDNEQFF.

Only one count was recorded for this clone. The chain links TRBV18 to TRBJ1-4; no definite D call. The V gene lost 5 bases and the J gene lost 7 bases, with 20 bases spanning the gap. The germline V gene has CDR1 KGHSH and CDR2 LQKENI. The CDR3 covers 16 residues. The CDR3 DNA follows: TGTGCCAGCTCATTACCCGAGGCCCCAGGAGGTGAAAAACTGTTTTTT. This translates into CASSLPEAPGGEKLFF.

CDR3 sequence reads: CASHTGGGNNSPLHF. CDR3 nucleotides: TGCGCCAGCCATACAGGGGGCGGCAATAATTCACCCCTCCACTTT. The chain employs TRBV5-1 and TRBJ1-6; 9 nucleotides line up with TRBD1. In germline, CDR1 is SGHRS, CDR2 YFSETQ. V shed 7 bases and J 5 bases; nucleotides not matched to a gene: 7. CDR3 length equals 15 residues.

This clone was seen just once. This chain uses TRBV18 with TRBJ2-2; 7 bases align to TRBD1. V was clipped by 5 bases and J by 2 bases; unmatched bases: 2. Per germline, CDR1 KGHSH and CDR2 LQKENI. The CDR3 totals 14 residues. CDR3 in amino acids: CASSRGQNTGELFF. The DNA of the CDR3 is TGTGCCAGCTCAAGGGGGCAAAACACCGGGGAGCTGTTTTTT.

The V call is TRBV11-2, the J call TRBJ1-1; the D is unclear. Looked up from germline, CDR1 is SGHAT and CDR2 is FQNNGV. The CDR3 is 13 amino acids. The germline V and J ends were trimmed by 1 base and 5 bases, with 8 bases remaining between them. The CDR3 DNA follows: TGTGCCAGCAGCTTAGGGCCCTTTACTGAAGCTTTCTTT. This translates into CASSLGPFTEAFF.

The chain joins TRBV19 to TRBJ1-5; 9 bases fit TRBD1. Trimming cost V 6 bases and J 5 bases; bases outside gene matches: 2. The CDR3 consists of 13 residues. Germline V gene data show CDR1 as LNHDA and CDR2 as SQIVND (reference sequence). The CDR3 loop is CASSGTGYQPQHF. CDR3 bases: TGTGCCAGTAGCGGGACAGGGTATCAGCCCCAGCATTTT.

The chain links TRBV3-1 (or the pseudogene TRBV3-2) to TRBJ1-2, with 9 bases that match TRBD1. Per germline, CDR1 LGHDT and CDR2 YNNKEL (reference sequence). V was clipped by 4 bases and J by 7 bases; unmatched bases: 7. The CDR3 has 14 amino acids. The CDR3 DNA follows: TGTGCCAGCAGCCCCAAGACAGGGGGACGTGGCTACACCTTC. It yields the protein CASSPKTGGRGYTF.

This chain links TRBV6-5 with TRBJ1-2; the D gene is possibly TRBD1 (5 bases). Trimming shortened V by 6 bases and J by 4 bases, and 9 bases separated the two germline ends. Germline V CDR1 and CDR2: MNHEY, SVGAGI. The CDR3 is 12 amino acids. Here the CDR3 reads CASRQTGYGYTF. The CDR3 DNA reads TGTGCCAGCAGGCAAACAGGCTATGGCTACACCTTC.